What follows is one TCR beta chain and its context. What this receptor recognizes is not known. Nothing much larger sits one base from this clone, and base qualities are not available. The protocol used for the library was the immunoSEQ multiplex PCR assay. The multiplex PCR relied on a mix of 60 forward primers for TCR Vbeta segments and 13 reverse primers for TCR Jbeta segments. The CDR3 region of rearranged TCR beta genes was amplified from genomic DNA with a multiplex PCR assay. On the Illumina HiSeq System, the amplified TCR beta libraries were sequenced as 87-base-pair reads. Under the source paper's analysis protocol: Across the 700 or so repertoires, a later analysis counted some 81 million unique TCR beta chains, approximately 10 million of which were shared by at least two donors. Raw reads were error-corrected and collapsed into unique sequences by a nearest-neighbor algorithm in which closely related sequences were merged to remove PCR and sequencing errors. CDR3 sequences were aligned to IMGT reference sequences to assign V, D and J gene segments. For a sequence to be retained, a match of at least six nucleotides was required to both a V gene segment and a J gene segment. Rearrangements were called productive when the CDR3 lacked stop codons and stayed in frame with V and J; all others were non-productive. Following IMGT convention, CDR3 was defined as the stretch from the second conserved V-encoded cysteine up to the conserved J-encoded phenylalanine. Sequences without an unambiguous match to a single V gene segment were excluded from the earlier analysis of 587 of the donors. An earlier analysis of over 450 of the donors classified V segments as functional when productive rearrangements were above 56.7% and as segregating when the standard deviation between donors was above 5%. To diagnose cytomegalovirus status from the catalog of TCR beta chain sequences, a statistical classification framework was built. In a later analysis, TCR nucleotide sequences were compared against IMGT/GENE-DB human TR gene sequences so that V and J genes could be assigned. A later analysis assigned CDR3 sequences and most-parsimonious VDJ recombination scenarios with the TCRdist pipeline. In a later analysis, each TCR beta chain was defined by its CDR3 amino acid sequence together with its V-gene family, and reads without a unique V-gene family were excluded. A later analysis removed several hundred highly shared, low-generation-probability nucleotide sequences to deal with suspected cross-contamination and a sequencing artifact. In a later analysis, a clonal expansion index was calculated for each public chain from normalized within-repertoire ranks of inferred template counts. In a later analysis, generation probabilities were computed with a VDJ recombination model fitted to out-of-frame rearrangements, and the resulting probabilities were checked against IGoR. A later analysis scored TCR-TCR, TCR-HLA and TCR-CMV co-occurrence with hypergeometric tests, applying a repertoire-size bias correction to TCR pairs. In a later analysis, false discovery rates were estimated by permuting HLA or CMV assignments 20 times. In a later analysis, co-occurring TCRs were grouped using DBSCAN, with TCRdist sequence similarity added in when clustering inside HLA-allele-positive subsets. For co-occurrence clustering, repertoires with fewer than 30,000 or more than 120,000 public chains were excluded, along with five repertoires with anomalous nucleotide sharing. The clones in this table, taken by TCRdb from immuneACCESS, are in-frame only. Not every clone is retained; where verified, under half of the shortfall comes from an unresolved V gene, and the cause of the rest is unknown. That table is the source of V, J and clone size, and D and trimming were worked out from the DNA. A total of about 160,000 clones appear in this sample, roughly 70% of them only once. The biggest ten clones account for 2.5% to 3.5% of the sample.

CDR3 length: 15 amino acids, cysteine to phenylalanine. This entry keeps only the CDR3 DNA: 45 bases, framed from base 1. CDR1 and CDR2, per the germline V gene, are SGHNT and YENEEA. Germline trimming amounts to 2 bases on V and 9 bases on J, with 5 as the count of junction bases outside the gene matches. In total, roughly 670 healthy bone marrow donors made up the cohort. At the time of sampling, all cohort members were nominally healthy, though unrecorded immune exposures were likely present. The donor was CMV seropositive and was included in the group of around 300 seropositive cohort members. Every donor gave a peripheral blood sample, and the peripheral blood mononuclear cells from that sample were used for TCR beta sequencing. Genomic DNA extraction from the blood cell samples was performed with the Qiagen DNeasy Blood Extraction Kit. The entry originates in a study of cytomegalovirus exposure and HLA in healthy donors (dated by TCRdb to between 2016 and 2019). At the level of the whole study: An earlier analysis of several hundred of the donors reported about 250 Gb of sequence data and some 120 million unique TCR beta sequences from about 179 million T cells. The study was designed to test whether signatures of past pathogen exposure could be identified by cataloging public T cell receptors. Among about 360 genotyped donors of the cohort, an average of approximately 250,000 unique TCR beta nucleotide sequences were sequenced per donor, 15% to 20% of them non-productive. HLA typing covered class I and class II loci at four-digit resolution. Genome-wide SNP genotypes for about three fifths of the 666 donors were used in a later genetic analysis, which treated that subset as a discovery cohort. Among the approximately 400 genotyped donors, approximately 77% belonged to the genetic ancestry cluster associated with self-reported Caucasian donors. To study patterns of TCR occurrence, a later analysis re-analyzed previously published TCR beta repertoires from several hundred donors and added high-resolution HLA genotyping. Every discovery cohort repertoire had been produced on one sequencing platform. Rather than drawing on any new phenotypic data, the later analysis identified candidate immune exposures from TCR beta sequences and the way those sequences occurred across donors. The study combined high-throughput TCR immunosequencing, statistical association of individual TCRs with disease status, and machine learning to predict cytomegalovirus infection status. The study used immunosequencing to profile the T cell repertoires of 666 subjects and linked those repertoires to cytomegalovirus serostatus. An early release covering just under 650 HLA-typed donors comprised about 300 gigabases of sequencing data and around 86 million unique TCR sequences. Four or five DR-DQ haplotypes were handled as single units for association and clustering because linkage in the cohort was strong. Besides the first cohort of 666 subjects, a separate validation cohort made up of roughly 120 different subjects was used. Typing coverage varied by locus: about 629-640 donors for A, B, C, DRB1 and DQB1; around 560 for DQA1; over 600 for DPA1; more than 450 for DPB1. To decide whether each TCR beta V gene segment behaved as functional or pseudogenic, an earlier analysis of fewer than 750 of the donors relied on high-throughput TCR beta sequencing. Donor age, sex, ethnicity and CMV serostatus were compiled alongside the repertoire data. Overall study outcomes, separate from this receptor: In vitro tests confirmed that three of the cytomegalovirus-associated TCR beta chains recognize cytomegalovirus antigens. Linkage disequilibrium might explain the correlated functional status among segregating V segments, but an unknown experimental factor could not be excluded. Roughly uniform sequencing depth across donors was assumed in presence/absence analyses, although this assumption may not hold. Some IMGT-functional V segments, including TRBV6-2 and TRBV6-3, could not be told apart with the 87-base-pair reads, so those segments were excluded. A further reported finding was that TCR beta sequences accurately predicted the HLA-A and HLA-B alleles for most subjects in the first cohort. The classifier was reported to diagnose cytomegalovirus status with high specificity and sensitivity in both the original cohort and the validation cohort. In a later analysis, TCR association rates were found to vary across HLA loci, with the most associated TCRs seen for DRB1 alleles and the fewest for HLA-C alleles. A later analysis associated about 17,000 TCR beta sequences with specific HLA alleles at a false discovery rate of 0.05. The cohort was sequenced for TCR beta chains only, and without alpha or paired-chain data the features that could be detected were limited. A later analysis found that HLA-associated TCR beta chains were more clonally expanded and had lower generation probabilities than equally common non-associated chains. A total of about 180 TCR beta chains were listed by the study as associated with cytomegalovirus. Assigning TCR associations to individual alleles was difficult when HLA alleles, especially DR and DQ, strongly co-occurred. Several of the top co-occurrence clusters appeared to be linked to parvovirus B19, influenza, CMV and Epstein-Barr virus, according to a later analysis. In an earlier analysis of 587 of the donors, most TCR beta V segments appeared in productive rearrangements about 87% or about 30% of the time, broadly matching IMGT annotations. The earlier analysis of about 600 of the donors excluded some 15 rarely observed V segments, including chromosome 9 orphons, because counts were too low. The authors suggested that the approach could potentially be extended to other disease states and immunological phenotypes. A cluster of highly shared sequence variants was judged likely to represent a technical artifact of the sequencing pipeline. Because HLA typing was missing for some donors at each locus, association tests included only the typed subset. CMV serostatus was the only immune exposure information available for the cohort. Most TCR sequences were observed very rarely across donors, whereas some public TCRs were present in many individuals. Compared with the roughly 670-donor mean, donors in an Asian-associated ancestry cluster had fewer N-insertions in productive TCRs, according to a later genetic analysis. Most CMV-associated TCR beta chains appeared to be HLA-restricted in a later analysis, and the HLA associations seemed to be driven largely by CMV exposure. V-gene and J-gene trimming of TCR beta chains was associated with a missense DCLRE1C variant in a later genetic analysis, and the association was replicated in an independent cohort.

Rearrangement joined TRBV11-3 to TRBJ2-1, with 12 central nucleotides matching TRBD2. The source material was PBMCs. The receptor was derived from a woman aged 45-65 years in good health and CMV-seropositive. The DNA reads as follows: TGTGCCAGCAGCTTATCTAGCGGGGGGGCCCCTGAGCAGTTCTTC. It encodes CASSLSSGGAPEQFF.